These T cell receptor beta chains were read from a single sample in a study of early T cells in non-severe SARS-CoV-2 infection. TCRdb processed the 5' RACE reads anew with MiXCR; each CDR3 protein has one entry. The table has 54,000 or so distinct CDR3 sequences, approximately 12% seen once. Sequencing was done on a sample of whole blood. The source is an adult who was a healthcare worker with PCR-confirmed SARS-CoV-2 infection or an uninfected control (not recorded which). The conserved cysteine and the conserved F or W are not part of the CDR3 here.

v_gene,j_gene,len,CDR3aa
TRBV29-1,TRBJ1-2,10,SVEGRDYGYT
TRBV14,TRBJ1-4,13,ASSQNRVRHEKLF
TRBV28,TRBJ1-6,10,ASTITNSPLH
TRBV6-5,TRBJ2-4,14,ASSYSNGRAGNIQY
TRBV2,TRBJ2-1,9,ASYGGNEQF
TRBV24-1,TRBJ2-7,12,ATPWTSGGYEQY
TRBV27,TRBJ2-7,12,ASSYYGTEYEQY
TRBV29-1,TRBJ2-2,11,SVAGLATGELF
TRBV27,TRBJ2-3,11,ASSLSTLNTQY
TRBV20-1,TRBJ2-3,11,SARLPITDTQY
TRBV19,TRBJ2-2,13,ASSDRDRVTGELF
TRBV20-1,TRBJ2-7,12,SASRREDSYEQY
TRBV11-2,TRBJ1-1,12,ASSLVGRNTEAF
TRBV29-1,TRBJ1-1,10,SGGERNTEAF
TRBV28,TRBJ1-5,11,ASRTDGNQPQH
TRBV7-9,TRBJ2-1,12,ASSFLGESGNKF
TRBV29-1,TRBJ2-2,10,SALHDTGELF
TRBV6-1,TRBJ1-6,14,ASSDPSGGGNSPLH
TRBV19,TRBJ2-3,14,ASSIGQFAGTDTQY
TRBV5-1,TRBJ2-1,15,ASSLSLAGSSYNEQF
TRBV7-2,TRBJ1-3,13,ASSFAGGSGNTIY
TRBV3-1,TRBJ2-2,12,ASSPATGTQALF
TRBV6-2/TRBV6-3,TRBJ1-5,12,ASSYTGGHQPQH
TRBV5-1,TRBJ1-1,13,ASSPGTGGDTEAF